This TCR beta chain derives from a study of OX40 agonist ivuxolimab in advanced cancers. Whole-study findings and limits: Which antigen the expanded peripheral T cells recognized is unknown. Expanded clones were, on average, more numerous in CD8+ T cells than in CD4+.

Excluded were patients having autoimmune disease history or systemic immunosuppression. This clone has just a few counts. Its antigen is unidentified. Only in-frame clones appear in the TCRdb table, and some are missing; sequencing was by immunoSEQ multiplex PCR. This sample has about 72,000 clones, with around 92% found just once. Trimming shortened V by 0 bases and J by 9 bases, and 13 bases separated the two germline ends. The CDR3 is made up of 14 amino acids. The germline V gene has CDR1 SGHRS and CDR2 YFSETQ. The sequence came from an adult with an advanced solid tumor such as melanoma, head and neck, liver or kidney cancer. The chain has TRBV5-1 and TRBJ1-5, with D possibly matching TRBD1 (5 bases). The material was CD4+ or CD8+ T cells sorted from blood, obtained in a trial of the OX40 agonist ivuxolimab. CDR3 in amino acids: CASSLENLGGPQHF. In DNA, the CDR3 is TGCGCCAGCAGCTTGGAGAACCTGGGGGGGCCCCAGCATTTT.